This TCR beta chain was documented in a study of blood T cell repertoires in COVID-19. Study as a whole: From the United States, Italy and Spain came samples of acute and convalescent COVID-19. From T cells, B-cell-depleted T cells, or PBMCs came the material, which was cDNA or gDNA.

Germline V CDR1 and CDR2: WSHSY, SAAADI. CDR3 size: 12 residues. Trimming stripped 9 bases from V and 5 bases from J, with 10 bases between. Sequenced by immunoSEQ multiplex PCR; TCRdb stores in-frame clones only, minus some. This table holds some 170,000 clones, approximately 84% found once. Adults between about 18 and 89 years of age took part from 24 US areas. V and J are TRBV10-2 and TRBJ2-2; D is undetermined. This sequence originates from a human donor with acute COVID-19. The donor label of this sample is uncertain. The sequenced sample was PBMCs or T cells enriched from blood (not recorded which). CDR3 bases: TGCGCCAGTTCCCGAGGTACCGGGGAGCTGTTTTTT. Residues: CASSRGTGELFF.